Following are 18 T cell receptor beta chains from one sample sequenced in a study of T cells after yellow fever vaccination. Each CDR3 protein gets one entry after TCRdb re-called the 5' RACE reads with MiXCR. The sample has over 300,000 distinct CDR3 sequences, approximately 4% seen once. The specimen comprised PBMCs, sampled 5 days after the yellow fever booster vaccination. Receptor source: a man between 18 and 35 years old who received the YFV17D yellow fever vaccine.

The chain combines TRBV5-1 with TRBJ2-7; TRBD1 is a possible D gene (6 bases). The germline V gene encodes CDR1 SGHRS and CDR2 YFSETQ. CDR3 length equals 13 residues. Trimming removed 5 bases from V and 0 bases from J, with 9 bases in between. CDR3 sequence: CASRTGASYEQYF. The CDR3 nucleotides read TGCGCCAGCAGGACAGGTGCCTCCTACGAGCAGTACTTC.

This clonotype was observed a few times. The chain joins TRBV12-3 or TRBV12-4 to TRBJ1-4; D may be TRBD1 (6 bases). V lost 3 bases and J lost 8, with 13 bases in between. The CDR3 sequence is 14 residues long. The CDR3 reads CASSFNQGWEKLFF. The CDR3 nucleotides are TGTGCCAGCAGTTTTAACCAGGGGTGGGAAAAACTGTTTTTT.

The V call is TRBV29-1, the J call TRBJ1-2; 7 bases map to TRBD1. The CDR3 length is 12 residues. Germline assignment: CDR1 SQVTM and CDR2 ANQGSEA. The V gene end was trimmed by 4 bases and the J gene end by 3 bases; junction bases not matched to a gene: 2. The CDR3 region is CSVGGTDYGYTF. The CDR3 DNA reads TGCAGCGTTGGGGGGACAGACTATGGCTACACCTTC.

This chain joins TRBV5-4 and TRBJ2-7; TRBD1 matches 8 bases. The CDR3 loop spans 14 amino acids. V lost 1 base and J lost 6; bases outside the gene matches: 6. Germline values: CDR1 SGHNT, CDR2 YYREEE (reference sequence). The CDR3 nucleotides read TGTGCCAGCAGCTTGCCGGGACAGGCCCTCGAGCAGTACGTC. Protein sequence: CASSLPGQALEQYV.

This clonotype was seen at least ten times. The V gene is TRBV7-9, the J gene TRBJ2-7; D remains unclear. V lost 8 bases and J lost 4, with 9 bases in between. CDR3 length: 11 amino acids. CDR1 and CDR2 (germline): SEHNR, FQNEAQ (reference sequence). The CDR3 here is CASGKGYEQYV. CDR3 nucleotides: TGTGCCAGCGGTAAGGGATACGAGCAGTACGTC.

This sequence joins TRBV5-6 and TRBJ1-2, with D possibly matching TRBD1 (5 bases). This CDR3 region has 14 residues. V shed 0 bases and J shed 7 bases, with 13 bases lying between them. Germline CDR1 SGHDT, CDR2 YYEEEE. DNA for the CDR3: TGTGCCAGCAGCTTGGCGGGACGGGAAGGTGGCTACACCTTC. Protein sequence: CASSLAGREGGYTF.

Many counts were recorded for this clonotype. The rearrangement links TRBV18 to TRBJ2-3; 8 bases are a match to TRBD1. Germline V CDR1 and CDR2: KGHSH, LQKENI. This CDR3 is built from 13 residues. The trim removed 6 bases at V and 1 base at J, leaving 0 bases unmatched. The CDR3 sequence is CASSGQGTDTQYF. For the CDR3, the DNA is TGTGCCAGCTCGGGACAGGGCACAGATACGCAGTATTTT.

At least ten counts were recorded for this clonotype. This chain joins TRBV5-1 and TRBJ2-2; the match to TRBD1 covers 7 bases. The V gene's germline CDR1 is SGHRS and CDR2 YFSETQ. Trimming at V came to 4 bases and at J to 1 base, leaving 7 bases not matched to a gene. CDR3 length: 16 residues. CDR3 amino acids: CASSTGTVMNTGELFF. The CDR3 nucleotides are TGCGCCAGCAGCACCGGGACAGTGATGAACACCGGGGAGCTGTTTTTT.

The sample holds a few counts of this clonotype. V usage is TRBV6-5 and J usage is TRBJ1-1; D remains ambiguous. The CDR3 is 12 amino acids. CDR1 and CDR2 (germline): MNHEY, SVGAGI. V was pared by 0 bases and J by 4 bases, with 3 bases between. The CDR3 protein is CASSYSATEAFF. Here the CDR3 DNA reads TGTGCCAGCAGTTACTCGGCCACTGAAGCTTTCTTT.

This clonotype was seen many times. The gene calls are TRBV7-6 and TRBJ2-3, with D uncertain. The CDR3 contains 15 residues. CDR1 is SGHVS and CDR2 is FNYEAQ in the germline V gene. V was shortened by 2 bases and J by 1 base, with 10 bases between the two germline ends. CDR3 loop: CASSLQVAGTDTQYF. The CDR3 nucleotides are TGTGCCAGCAGCTTACAGGTCGCCGGCACAGATACGCAGTATTTT.

Written as DNA, the CDR3 is TGTGCCAGCAGCCACGGGACAGGGAGCACTGAAGCTTTCTTT. Its protein is CASSHGTGSTEAFF. The chain links TRBV4-2 to TRBJ1-1; 9 nucleotides match TRBD1. The CDR3 is made up of 14 amino acids. J gave up 4 bases and V 3 bases, and 3 bases lay outside the gene matches. Germline V gives CDR1 LGHNA, CDR2 YNFKEQ.

This clonotype was detected only a few times. The chain joins TRBV6-1 to TRBJ1-2; TRBD1 is a possible D gene (5 bases). V was pared by 2 bases and J by 6 bases, with 19 bases between. The CDR3 runs to 16 residues. Germline V CDR1 and CDR2: MNHNS, SASEGT. The CDR3 protein is CASSENPNPRTNGYTF. Here the CDR3 DNA reads TGTGCCAGCAGTGAAAACCCCAATCCCCGGACAAATGGCTACACCTTC.

The sample holds a few counts of this clonotype. This chain links TRBV7-2 with TRBJ2-5, with TRBD1 matching over 9 bases. The CDR3 length is 19 residues. V lost 3 bases, J lost 6 bases, and 20 bases stayed unmatched. CDR1 SGHTA and CDR2 FQGNSA come from the germline V gene. This CDR3 is CASSFIRGSFRQGVKTQYF. The CDR3 region has the DNA TGTGCCAGCAGCTTTATTCGGGGATCGTTCCGACAGGGGGTTAAGACCCAGTACTTC.

This clonotype was seen repeatedly, ten times or more. The V and J genes are TRBV7-8 and TRBJ1-1, with D possibly TRBD1 on 5 matching bases. The CDR3 runs 12 residues. The germline CDR1 and CDR2 sequences are SGHVS and FQNEAQ. Trimming pared 5 bases from V and 6 bases from J, leaving 10 bases between. The CDR3 sequence: CASSVDRSEAFF. The CDR3 region has the DNA TGTGCCAGCAGCGTTGACAGATCTGAAGCTTTCTTT.

The chain joins TRBV5-6 to TRBJ1-2, with TRBD1 identical over 8 bases. The CDR3 runs to 12 residues. J was trimmed by 7 bases and V by 6 bases; bases with no gene match: 5. CDR1 is SGHDT and CDR2 is YYEEEE in the germline V gene. CDR3 bases: TGTGCCAGCACCGACAGGGGTCGTGGCTACACCTTC. Translated: CASTDRGRGYTF.

In this sample, this clonotype turned up a few times. The rearrangement uses TRBV7-2 and TRBJ2-5; no reliable D call. V dropped 2 bases and J dropped 3 bases, with 7 bases sitting between them. Per the germline V gene, CDR1 is SGHTA and CDR2 is FQGNSA. This CDR3 is built from 13 residues. The CDR3 DNA follows: TGTGCCAGCAGCTTACCCTCGGAAGAGACCCAGTACTTC. Its translation: CASSLPSEETQYF.

This clonotype was observed a few times. This chain links TRBV28 with TRBJ1-2; unclear D gene. Germline values: CDR1 MDHEN, CDR2 SYDVKM. The CDR3 covers 12 residues. V was clipped by 4 bases and J by 8 bases, with 11 bases between them. The CDR3 sequence is CASSSPLPGYTF. For the CDR3, the DNA is TGTGCCAGCAGTTCCCCCCTCCCGGGCTACACCTTC.

This clonotype was seen repeatedly, ten times or more. The V gene is TRBV5-1, the J gene TRBJ2-2; possible D gene TRBD1, 5 bases. The CDR3 spans 15 residues. CDR1 is SGHRS and CDR2 is YFSETQ in the germline V gene. V was clipped by 3 bases and J by 7 bases, with 16 bases between them. The CDR3 here is CASSSVGQTGGELFF. DNA of the CDR3: TGCGCCAGCAGCTCCGTTGGACAAACTGGCGGGGAGCTGTTTTTT.